Shown below are 12 T cell receptor beta chains from a single sample sequenced in a study of T cell repertoires in cytomegalovirus infection. From the reads, TCRdb called clonotypes with MiXCR, one entry per CDR3 protein. Among fewer than 400,000 distinct CDR3 sequences listed, 15% to 20% were seen once. The sample consisted of PBMCs. The receptors were sampled from a human donor in good health (CMV status not recorded). Some clones in this sample may be carry-over from other donors' samples.

The V and J genes are TRBV18 and TRBJ2-7; tentatively, D is TRBD2 (5 bases). CDR3 length: 15 residues. The V end was cut by 2 bases, the J end by 0 bases, with 11 bases between. Germline V gives CDR1 KGHSH, CDR2 LQKENI. The CDR3 region has the DNA TGTGCCAGCTCACCAGGAGCGGCTGACTCCTACGAGCAGTACTTC. This encodes CASSPGAADSYEQYF.

This clonotype was counted at least ten times. The V and J genes are TRBV12-5 and TRBJ2-6; D not certain. This CDR3 is 13 amino acids long. Germline V lookup: CDR1 LGHNT, CDR2 FRNRAP. V lost 7 bases to trimming and J lost 4 bases, with 8 bases between them. As DNA, the CDR3 is TGTGCTAGTGTCCCCTCGGGGGCCAACGTCCTGACTTTC. Its protein product is CASVPSGANVLTF.

CDR3: CSARWAGNTEAFF. The CDR3 DNA reads as TGCAGTGCTAGGTGGGCGGGTAACACTGAAGCTTTCTTT. The J gene is TRBJ1-1, the V gene TRBV20-1; D is ambiguous. In germline, CDR1 is DFQATT, CDR2 SNEGSKA (reference sequence). V dropped 3 bases and J dropped 2 bases, with 10 bases sitting between them. The CDR3 extends over 13 amino acids.

At least ten counts were recorded for this clonotype. The chain couples TRBV10-3 to TRBJ2-1, with TRBD2 matching over 8 bases. J gave up 5 bases and V 0 bases, and 9 bases lay outside the gene matches. The CDR3 is made up of 17 amino acids. CDR1 and CDR2 (germline): ENHRY, SYGVKD. The CDR3 coding sequence is TGTGCCATCAGTGAGTCGTCTAAGCGGGGGCCGGACAATGAGCAGTTCTTC. Translated: CAISESSKRGPDNEQFF.

This clonotype came up many times. The gene calls are TRBV7-2 and TRBJ1-2; 12 nucleotides align to TRBD1. V lost 0 bases to trimming and J lost 7 bases; unmatched junction nucleotides: 3. From germline, CDR1 is SGHTA and CDR2 FQGNSA. The CDR3 contains 15 residues. The CDR3 region has the DNA TGTGCCAGCAGCTTAGCGGGACAGGGGGCGAGTGGCTACACCTTC. Encoded protein: CASSLAGQGASGYTF.

This clonotype was seen repeatedly, ten times or more. V is TRBV7-2 and J is TRBJ2-3; no clear D gene. With 6 bases removed from V and 2 bases from J, the gap between germline ends came to 12 bases. This CDR3 spans 14 amino acids. CDR1 and CDR2 from the germline V gene are SGHTA and FQGNSA. The CDR3 DNA reads TGTGCCAGCAGGTACCTGGGGTCCACAGATACGCAGTATTTT. Translation gives CASRYLGSTDTQYF.

There are a few counts of this clonotype. The chain combines TRBV4-2 with TRBJ2-5; D not resolved. CDR1 is LGHNA and CDR2 is YNFKEQ in the germline V gene. The CDR3 is made up of 14 amino acids. The V end lost 0 bases, the J end lost 2 bases, and 7 bases lay between the germline ends. The CDR3 DNA follows: TGTGCCAGCAGCCAAGATCGGCCGCAAGAGACCCAGTACTTC. It is translated as CASSQDRPQETQYF.

This clonotype appeared many times. The chain couples TRBV7-8 to TRBJ2-1, with a weak D call TRBD1 (5 bases). The CDR3 length is 13 residues. Trimming left V 5 bases short and J 10 bases short, with 15 bases between. Germline CDR1 is SGHVS and CDR2 is FQNEAQ. CDR3 bases: TGTGCCAGCAGCCGGAGATCCTCAGGGGAGCAGTTCTTC. Its translation is CASSRRSSGEQFF.

This clonotype was seen ten or more times. This chain links TRBV7-2 with TRBJ2-7, with 10 bases fitting TRBD2. V lost 5 bases and J lost 4; bases outside the gene matches: 5. The germline gives CDR1 SGHTA, CDR2 FQGNSA. The CDR3 contains 14 residues. CDR3 DNA: TGTGCCAGCAGCGCGAGTAGCGGGAGGTACGAGCAGTACTTC. Its translation is CASSASSGRYEQYF.

This clonotype was seen repeatedly, ten times or more. The genes are TRBV7-2 and TRBJ2-5; TRBD1 matches 11 bases. This CDR3 spans 14 amino acids. Germline CDR1 SGHTA, CDR2 FQGNSA. Trimming at V came to 5 bases and at J to 6 bases, leaving 5 bases not matched to a gene. The CDR3 protein is CASSRDRGLKTQYF. CDR3 sequence (DNA): TGTGCCAGCAGCCGGGACAGGGGGTTGAAGACCCAGTACTTC.

The J gene is TRBJ1-2, the V gene TRBV5-1; the D gene is possibly TRBD1 (5 bases). Trimming took 4 bases from V and 2 from J, leaving 12 bases between them. Germline V CDR1 and CDR2: SGHRS, YFSETQ. CDR3 length: 14 amino acids. The CDR3 DNA reads as TGCGCCAGCAGCGTGGCAGGGAGGAACTATGGCTACACCTTC. Protein sequence: CASSVAGRNYGYTF.

This clonotype has at least ten counts. V is TRBV7-6 and J is TRBJ2-7; 8 bases are a match to TRBD1. CDR3 size: 15 residues. Germline V gene data show CDR1 as SGHVS and CDR2 as FNYEAQ. Germline trimming cut 5 bases from V and 6 bases from J; bases unmatched to any gene: 12. CDR3 region: CASSGPGQAAAEQYF. In DNA, the CDR3 is TGTGCCAGCAGCGGCCCGGGACAGGCCGCCGCCGAGCAGTACTTC.